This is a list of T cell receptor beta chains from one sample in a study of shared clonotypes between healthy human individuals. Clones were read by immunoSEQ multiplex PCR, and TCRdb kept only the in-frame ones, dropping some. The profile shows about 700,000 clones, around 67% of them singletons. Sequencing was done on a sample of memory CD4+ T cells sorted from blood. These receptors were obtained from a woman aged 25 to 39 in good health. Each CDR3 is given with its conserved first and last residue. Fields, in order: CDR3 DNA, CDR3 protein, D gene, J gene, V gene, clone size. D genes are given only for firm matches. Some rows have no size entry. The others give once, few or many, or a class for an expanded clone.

cdr3_nt: TGTGCCAGCGGCCCGGGGTACAATGAGCAGTTCTTC
cdr3_aa: CASGPGYNEQFF
d_call: NA
j_call: TRBJ2-1
v_call: TRBV2
clone_size: NA

cdr3_nt: TGTGCCAGTAGTATCGGGACAGGGGGCGGATGGGAGCAGTACTTC
cdr3_aa: CASSIGTGGGWEQYF
d_call: TRBD1
j_call: TRBJ2-7
v_call: TRBV19
clone_size: NA

cdr3_nt: TGCGCCAGCAGCTTGAGCTGGCAGGGCACAGATACGCAGTATTTT
cdr3_aa: CASSLSWQGTDTQYF
d_call: NA
j_call: TRBJ2-3
v_call: TRBV5-1
clone_size: many

cdr3_nt: TGTGCCAGCAGCGAGCTTGGTAACTATGGCTACACCTTC
cdr3_aa: CASSELGNYGYTF
d_call: NA
j_call: TRBJ1-2
v_call: TRBV2
clone_size: NA

cdr3_nt: TGTGCCAGTAGTATGGTCTCGCGGGAGTGGGAGACCCAGTACTTC
cdr3_aa: CASSMVSREWETQYF
d_call: TRBD2
j_call: TRBJ2-5
v_call: TRBV19
clone_size: NA

cdr3_nt: TGTGCCAGCAGTCCCCAGGACAGGGTAGGGTATGGCTACACCTTC
cdr3_aa: CASSPQDRVGYGYTF
d_call: TRBD1
j_call: TRBJ1-2
v_call: TRBV28
clone_size: once

cdr3_nt: TGTGCCAGCAGCGACGGACAGGGTCTTAGCGGGACGTGGGGCACAGATACGCAGTATTTT
cdr3_aa: CASSDGQGLSGTWGTDTQYF
d_call: NA
j_call: TRBJ2-3
v_call: TRBV7-8
clone_size: many

cdr3_nt: TGTACCAAGGAACATGGGGAGACCCAGTACTTC
cdr3_aa: CTKEHGETQYF
d_call: NA
j_call: TRBJ2-5
v_call: TRBV2
clone_size: NA

cdr3_nt: TGCGCCAGCAGTGTTAATAGCGGGGAGGTTCCGTTCTTC
cdr3_aa: CASSVNSGEVPFF
d_call: TRBD2
j_call: TRBJ2-1
v_call: TRBV10-1
clone_size: NA

cdr3_nt: TGTGCCAGCAGGGGGACTAGCGGGAGATATGGTGAGCAGTTCTTC
cdr3_aa: CASRGTSGRYGEQFF
d_call: TRBD2
j_call: TRBJ2-1
v_call: TRBV2
clone_size: NA

cdr3_nt: TGTGCCAGTAGGGAACTAGCGGGGCCTTACAATGAGCAGTTCTTC
cdr3_aa: CASRELAGPYNEQFF
d_call: TRBD2
j_call: TRBJ2-1
v_call: TRBV19
clone_size: NA

cdr3_nt: TGTGCCAGCAGTTTATTCTTGGGCAGGGCGAACACCGGGGAGCTGTTTTTT
cdr3_aa: CASSLFLGRANTGELFF
d_call: NA
j_call: TRBJ2-2
v_call: TRBV28
clone_size: many

cdr3_nt: TGTGCCAGCTCACCTGGCAGGGACTCTGGAAACACCATATATTTT
cdr3_aa: CASSPGRDSGNTIYF
d_call: NA
j_call: TRBJ1-3
v_call: TRBV18
clone_size: NA

cdr3_nt: TGTGCCAGCAGCCCGGGACTAGCGGGAGGGACCTACAATGAGCAGTTCTTC
cdr3_aa: CASSPGLAGGTYNEQFF
d_call: TRBD2
j_call: TRBJ2-1
v_call: TRBV9
clone_size: NA

cdr3_nt: TGTGCCAGCAGTGAAAGTTCAGGGGCCTATGGCTACACCTTC
cdr3_aa: CASSESSGAYGYTF
d_call: NA
j_call: TRBJ1-2
v_call: TRBV6-1
clone_size: NA

cdr3_nt: TGCAGCGTTGAGGTACGGGGACAGTCCTACGAGCAGTACTTC
cdr3_aa: CSVEVRGQSYEQYF
d_call: TRBD1
j_call: TRBJ2-7
v_call: TRBV29-1
clone_size: NA

cdr3_nt: TGTGCCAGTAGTATTGCAATTACGAACACTGAAGCTTTCTTT
cdr3_aa: CASSIAITNTEAFF
d_call: NA
j_call: TRBJ1-1
v_call: TRBV19
clone_size: few

cdr3_nt: TGTGCCAGCAGTTGGGTTACTGGGGCCAACGTCCTGACTTTC
cdr3_aa: CASSWVTGANVLTF
d_call: NA
j_call: TRBJ2-6
v_call: TRBV6-6
clone_size: NA

cdr3_nt: TGTGCCAGCTCACCACAGGGGGCGAGGGCTGAAGCTTTCTTT
cdr3_aa: CASSPQGARAEAFF
d_call: TRBD1
j_call: TRBJ1-1
v_call: TRBV18
clone_size: NA

cdr3_nt: TGTGCCAGCAGCCCCCGTAGGCGGAGCACAGATACGCAGTATTTT
cdr3_aa: CASSPRRRSTDTQYF
d_call: NA
j_call: TRBJ2-3
v_call: TRBV5-6
clone_size: NA

cdr3_nt: TGTGCCTGGAGTGTACAGAGCGGTCCCTACAATGAGCAGTTCTTC
cdr3_aa: CAWSVQSGPYNEQFF
d_call: NA
j_call: TRBJ2-1
v_call: TRBV30
clone_size: NA

cdr3_nt: TGTGCCTGGAGTACAGGACAGGGTAGCAATCAGCCCCAGCATTTT
cdr3_aa: CAWSTGQGSNQPQHF
d_call: TRBD1
j_call: TRBJ1-5
v_call: TRBV30
clone_size: NA

cdr3_nt: TGTGCCAGCAGGCAAGGACAGGGACGGAATTCACCCCTCCACTTT
cdr3_aa: CASRQGQGRNSPLHF
d_call: TRBD1
j_call: TRBJ1-6
v_call: TRBV28
clone_size: NA

cdr3_nt: TGTGCCAGCAGCCCGTTGGACAGGGCCACCGGGGAGCTGTTTTTT
cdr3_aa: CASSPLDRATGELFF
d_call: TRBD1
j_call: TRBJ2-2
v_call: TRBV5-6
clone_size: NA

cdr3_nt: TGTGCCAGCAGACTGCCTCAGGGGGAAGCTTTCTTT
cdr3_aa: CASRLPQGEAFF
d_call: NA
j_call: TRBJ1-1
v_call: TRBV6-5
clone_size: NA

cdr3_nt: TGTGCCATCAGTGAGGGGTCTAATGAAAAACTGTTTTTT
cdr3_aa: CAISEGSNEKLFF
d_call: NA
j_call: TRBJ1-4
v_call: TRBV10-3
clone_size: NA

cdr3_nt: TGTGCCAGCAGTCTTCGACAGGGCTACAATGAGCAGTTCTTC
cdr3_aa: CASSLRQGYNEQFF
d_call: TRBD1
j_call: TRBJ2-1
v_call: TRBV28
clone_size: NA

cdr3_nt: TGTGCCAGCAGCTTAGCCTACACAGGGAGCACTGAAGCTTTCTTT
cdr3_aa: CASSLAYTGSTEAFF
d_call: NA
j_call: TRBJ1-1
v_call: TRBV7-8
clone_size: few

cdr3_nt: TGTGCCAGCAGTTTTAGCGGGGGATACGAGCAGTACTTC
cdr3_aa: CASSFSGGYEQYF
d_call: TRBD2
j_call: TRBJ2-7
v_call: TRBV6-5
clone_size: NA

cdr3_nt: TGTGCCAGCAGCCCTGGGGACAGGGTAGGAAAGTACTTC
cdr3_aa: CASSPGDRVGKYF
d_call: TRBD1
j_call: TRBJ2-7
v_call: TRBV27
clone_size: NA

cdr3_nt: TGTGCCAGCAGTTACGCTAGCGGAGGACCCACCGGGGAGCTGTTTTTT
cdr3_aa: CASSYASGGPTGELFF
d_call: TRBD2
j_call: TRBJ2-2
v_call: TRBV6-6
clone_size: once

cdr3_nt: TGTGCCAGCAGCAAATCTCGTAGGGAGGCAGGTTTT
cdr3_aa: CASSKSRREAGF
d_call: NA
j_call: TRBJ1-3
v_call: TRBV28
clone_size: few

cdr3_nt: TGTGCCAGCAGCTCCCCGGGACGAGGGCAGGGAGGGAGATATGGCAATGAGCAGTTCTTC
cdr3_aa: CASSSPGRGQGGRYGNEQFF
d_call: TRBD2
j_call: TRBJ2-1
v_call: TRBV7-6
clone_size: once

cdr3_nt: TGTGCCAGCAGCCCTAGGACTAGCGAGAAGTGGAGGCAGTACTTC
cdr3_aa: CASSPRTSEKWRQYF
d_call: TRBD2
j_call: TRBJ2-7
v_call: TRBV7-8
clone_size: NA

cdr3_nt: TGTGCCAGCATTCGAGAGGGCTCGAGGTTCGAGCAGTACTTC
cdr3_aa: CASIREGSRFEQYF
d_call: NA
j_call: TRBJ2-7
v_call: TRBV2
clone_size: few

cdr3_nt: TGTGCCAGCAGTTACCGCAGGGTGTTCTCCTACGAGCAGTACTTC
cdr3_aa: CASSYRRVFSYEQYF
d_call: NA
j_call: TRBJ2-7
v_call: TRBV6-6
clone_size: NA

cdr3_nt: TGTGCCAGCAGTGACGACAGGGTACGGAATCAGCCCCAGCATTTT
cdr3_aa: CASSDDRVRNQPQHF
d_call: TRBD1
j_call: TRBJ1-5
v_call: TRBV2
clone_size: NA

cdr3_nt: TGTGCCAGCAGTCGAAAGACAGGGGACGCCGAGCAGTACTTC
cdr3_aa: CASSRKTGDAEQYF
d_call: TRBD1
j_call: TRBJ2-7
v_call: TRBV7-2
clone_size: NA

cdr3_nt: TGTGCCAGCAGCAAAGGACTCGGGGAGCTGTTTTTT
cdr3_aa: CASSKGLGELFF
d_call: NA
j_call: TRBJ2-2
v_call: TRBV25-1
clone_size: once

cdr3_nt: TGTGCCAGCAGCGTGGGGGCCGGGACAGTTTACGAGCAGTACTTC
cdr3_aa: CASSVGAGTVYEQYF
d_call: TRBD1
j_call: TRBJ2-7
v_call: TRBV9
clone_size: NA

cdr3_nt: TGTGCCAGCAACCTAAGGGGATTCAGGGGGAATGAGCAGTTCTTC
cdr3_aa: CASNLRGFRGNEQFF
d_call: TRBD1
j_call: TRBJ2-1
v_call: TRBV28
clone_size: NA

cdr3_nt: TGCACCAGCAGCACCCGGGACAGGGGGCTTAGCGACGAGCAGTACTTC
cdr3_aa: CTSSTRDRGLSDEQYF
d_call: NA
j_call: TRBJ2-7
v_call: TRBV1
clone_size: NA

cdr3_nt: TGTGCCTGGAGTAGATCCGTCGGGTCCACTGAAGCTTTCTTT
cdr3_aa: CAWSRSVGSTEAFF
d_call: NA
j_call: TRBJ1-1
v_call: TRBV30
clone_size: NA

cdr3_nt: TGTGCCAGCAGCCCCACCCCTGGCAGGGGGCACTACGAGCAGTACTTC
cdr3_aa: CASSPTPGRGHYEQYF
d_call: TRBD1
j_call: TRBJ2-7
v_call: TRBV14
clone_size: few

cdr3_nt: TGCGCCAGCAGTGCCAGGGGCAGCTATGGCTACACCTTC
cdr3_aa: CASSARGSYGYTF
d_call: NA
j_call: TRBJ1-2
v_call: TRBV10-1
clone_size: NA

cdr3_nt: TGTGCCAGCAGTACGCTAGCGACGGGGGAGCAGTACTTC
cdr3_aa: CASSTLATGEQYF
d_call: NA
j_call: TRBJ2-7
v_call: TRBV27
clone_size: NA